A single sample gave rise to the 27 T cell receptor beta chains below, sequenced in a study of immune evolution from preneoplasia to lung adenocarcinoma. Produced via immunoSEQ multiplex PCR; TCRdb's table is partial and in-frame only. The table records around 7,000 clones, around 77% of them present only once. Sequenced material: FFPE lung adenocarcinoma in situ tissue. The receptors were sampled from a person aged 55-85 years with lung adenocarcinoma.

Concerning this clone: Additional DNA sequences in this sample encode the identical CDR3. CDR3 in DNA: TGTGCCAGCAGCTTAAACCCGAACACCGGGGAGCTGTTTTTT. It specifies CASSLNPNTGELFF. The chain joins TRBV11-3 to TRBJ2-2; D gene uncertain. V was cut by 2 bases and J by 0 bases, with 4 bases left in between. Germline assignment: CDR1 SGHNT and CDR2 YENEEA. This CDR3 is 14 amino acids long. The variable domain in full, completed from reference TRBV11-3 and TRBJ2-2, reads EAGVVQSPRYKIIEKKQPVAFWCNPISGHNTLYWYLQNLGQGPELLIRYENEEAVDDSQLPKDRFSAERLKGVDSTLKIQPAELGDSAVYLCASSLNPNTGELFFGEGSRLTVL.

CDR3 DNA: TGTGCCAGCAGGTGGGCTAGCACAGATACGCAGTATTTT. It specifies CASRWASTDTQYF. The chain joins TRBV27 to TRBJ2-3; D is uncertain. V shed 6 bases and J shed 0 bases, with 7 bases lying between them. There are 13 residues in the CDR3. Per the germline V gene, CDR1 is MNHEY and CDR2 is SMNVEV (reference sequence).

This chain links TRBV11-2 with TRBJ1-2; TRBD1 matches 8 bases. The V gene's germline CDR1 is SGHAT and CDR2 FQNNGV. V dropped 5 bases and J dropped 4; count of bases not matched to a gene: 9. The CDR3 loop spans 15 amino acids. The CDR3 loop reads CASSPPQGAGYGYTF. The CDR3 coding sequence is TGTGCCAGCAGCCCCCCGCAGGGGGCAGGCTATGGCTACACCTTC.

This chain links TRBV30 with TRBJ1-3, with D perhaps TRBD1 (5 bases). V dropped 1 base and J dropped 8 bases, with 15 bases sitting between them. CDR1 and CDR2 (germline): GTSNPN, SVGIG (reference sequence). This CDR3 has 14 residues. CDR3 region: CAWSGARDVYTIYF. DNA of the CDR3: TGTGCCTGGAGTGGTGCCCGGGACGTTTACACCATATATTTT.

The V and J genes are TRBV4-3 and TRBJ2-3, with D possibly called TRBD1 or TRBD2 (6 bases each). CDR1 and CDR2 from the germline V gene are LGHNA and YSLEER. V was shortened by 0 bases and J by 4 bases, with 17 bases between the two germline ends. This CDR3 region has 17 residues. Written as DNA, the CDR3 is TGCGCCAGCAGCCAAGAGGGGGCGGGGCACGGGGCAGATACGCAGTATTTT. Amino acids: CASSQEGAGHGADTQYF.

The CDR3 loop is CASSPGTGATSGTEAFF. CDR3 coding DNA: TGTGCCAGCAGTCCCGGGACAGGGGCCACAAGCGGGACTGAAGCTTTCTTT. The rearrangement joins TRBV27 to TRBJ1-1; 10 bases map to TRBD1. The CDR3 has 17 amino acids. J gave up 5 bases and V 5 bases, and 14 bases lay outside the gene matches. Germline V CDR1 and CDR2: MNHEY, SMNVEV (reference sequence).

This clone occurred once. The gene calls are TRBV5-6 and TRBJ1-2, with 7 bases that match TRBD1. This CDR3 spans 16 amino acids. Trimming cost V 0 bases and J 3 bases; bases outside gene matches: 8. The germline V gene has CDR1 SGHDT and CDR2 YYEEEE. CDR3 in amino acids: CASSLAAPTGDYGYTF. The DNA for the CDR3 is TGTGCCAGCAGCTTGGCTGCACCCACAGGGGACTATGGCTACACCTTC.

This clone was counted once. V and J are TRBV9 and TRBJ2-5; the D is unclear. CDR3 size: 14 residues. The V end was cut by 0 bases, the J end by 5 bases, with 11 bases between. Per the germline V gene, CDR1 is SGDLS and CDR2 is YYNGEE. The CDR3 loop is CASSVEAFAETQYF. In DNA form, the CDR3 reads TGTGCCAGCAGCGTAGAGGCATTCGCGGAGACCCAGTACTTC.

The chain carries TRBV2 and TRBJ2-5; D possibly corresponds to TRBD2 (7 bases). The CDR3 is 15 amino acids. Germline V lookup: CDR1 SNHLY, CDR2 FYNNEI. Trimming took off 7 bases at V and 5 bases at J, with 20 bases between the two ends. CDR3 DNA: TGTGCCAGCACCGAAGGTGGGGGGGGCGGTGAGACCCAGTACTTC. Amino acid sequence: CASTEGGGGGETQYF.

The gene calls are TRBV9 and TRBJ2-1; D is undetermined. The CDR3 consists of 19 residues. The V end lost 2 bases, the J end lost 8 bases, and 29 bases lay between the germline ends. From germline, CDR1 is SGDLS and CDR2 YYNGEE. As DNA, the CDR3 is TGTGCCAGCAGCGTCTTTGGAGTCGGCGACGGATCGAAAAAGGATGAGCAGTTCTTC. Translation gives CASSVFGVGDGSKKDEQFF.

V usage is TRBV7-2 and J usage is TRBJ2-7; no reliable D call. CDR1 is SGHTA and CDR2 is FQGNSA in the germline V gene. The ends were cut back, 1 base at V and 0 bases at J, with 13 bases in the middle. The CDR3 is 16 residues long. CDR3 amino acids: CASSLVGMESSYEQYF. In nucleotides, the CDR3 is TGTGCCAGCAGCTTAGTAGGGATGGAAAGCTCCTACGAGCAGTACTTC.

This chain links TRBV11-2 with TRBJ1-5, with D perhaps matching TRBD1 (5 bases). Between the trimmed V and J ends, which lost 0 bases and 6 bases, there was a span of 9 bases. The CDR3 is 14 residues long. The V gene's germline CDR1 is SGHAT and CDR2 FQNNGV. The CDR3 bases are TGTGCCAGCAGCTTAGAGAGGGGAAGTCAGCCCCAGCATTTT. Translating it yields CASSLERGSQPQHF.

The chain recombines TRBV19 with TRBJ2-6; D ambiguous. Deletions cut 6 bases from V and 0 bases from J, with 6 bases between. The CDR3 spans 14 residues. The germline V gene has CDR1 LNHDA and CDR2 SQIVND (reference sequence). The CDR3 DNA follows: TGTGCCAGTAGAGAGAGCTCTGGGGCCAACGTCCTGACTTTC. Translation gives CASRESSGANVLTF.

The rearrangement links TRBV7-5 to TRBJ2-3; the table's D call TRBD2 went unverified against the DNA. TRBV7-5 is classified as a pseudogene. The CDR3 has 15 amino acids. The CDR3 sequence is CASSLFSGAKDTQYF. CDR3 sequence (DNA): TGTGCCAGCAGCTTATTTAGCGGGGCCAAAGATACGCAGTATTTT.

This clone counts as large. The J gene is TRBJ1-4, the V gene TRBV27; D remains ambiguous. Germline CDR1 and CDR2: MNHEY and SMNVEV (reference sequence). Trimming pared 5 bases from V and 9 bases from J, leaving 13 bases between. The CDR3 length is 13 residues. CDR3 protein: CASSIGREQKLFF. The DNA for the CDR3 is TGTGCCAGCAGTATAGGGAGGGAACAAAAACTGTTTTTT.

This sequence joins TRBV11-3 and TRBJ2-3; D is tentatively TRBD1 or TRBD2 (6 bases each). Trimming removed 0 bases from V and 2 bases from J, with 9 bases in between. This CDR3 contains 15 residues. Per germline, CDR1 SGHNT and CDR2 YENEEA. The CDR3 DNA is TGTGCCAGCAGCTTAGACGGGGGCATCACAGATACGCAGTATTTT. Its translation: CASSLDGGITDTQYF.

The chain uses TRBV7-2 and TRBJ2-7, with a possible D match to TRBD2 (5 bases). This CDR3 is 14 amino acids long. Trimming left V 0 bases short and J 2 bases short, with 8 bases between. Looked up from germline, CDR1 is SGHTA and CDR2 is FQGNSA. As DNA, the CDR3 is TGTGCCAGCAGCTTAGCCGGGAACCCCTACGAGCAGTACTTC. It is translated as CASSLAGNPYEQYF.

V and J are TRBV6-6 and TRBJ2-1; no clear D gene. Trimming took off 8 bases at V and 7 bases at J, with 6 bases between the two ends. The CDR3 contains 10 residues. Germline values: CDR1 MNHNY, CDR2 SVGAGI (reference sequence). CDR3 DNA sequence: TGTGCCAGCGGCCCGAATGAGCAGTTCTTC. Translation gives CASGPNEQFF.

The rearrangement uses TRBV29-1 and TRBJ2-2, with 8 bases aligning to TRBD1. V dropped 4 bases and J dropped 5; count of bases not matched to a gene: 12. CDR3 length: 16 residues. From germline, CDR1 is SQVTM and CDR2 ANQGSEA. DNA for the CDR3: TGCAGCGTTGGACCTCAGGGGGCGAGGGGGACCGGGGAGCTGTTTTTT. As protein: CSVGPQGARGTGELFF.

V usage is TRBV5-4 and J usage is TRBJ2-7; maybe TRBD2 (6 bases). V shed 3 bases and J shed 9 bases, with 19 bases lying between them. The germline V gene has CDR1 SGHNT and CDR2 YYREEE (reference sequence). The CDR3 extends over 14 amino acids. The CDR3 protein is CASSWGLEVGGQYF. The CDR3, as DNA: TGTGCCAGCAGCTGGGGACTGGAGGTCGGGGGGCAGTACTTC.

The chain employs TRBV10-1 and TRBJ2-3; no clear D gene. This CDR3 comprises 14 residues. Germline values: CDR1 WNHNN, CDR2 SYGVQD (reference sequence). V lost 2 bases and J lost 6, with 12 bases in between. CDR3 protein: CASSEGTGFDTQYF. The CDR3 DNA sequence: TGCGCCAGCAGTGAGGGCACGGGCTTCGATACGCAGTATTTT.

In its sample, this clone was seen a few times. The chain uses TRBV19 and TRBJ2-6; either TRBD1 or TRBD2 may fit D (5 bases each). From germline, CDR1 is LNHDA and CDR2 SQIVND (reference sequence). This CDR3 has 14 amino acids. Trimming cost V 5 bases and J 1 base, with 6 bases left between them. The DNA for the CDR3 is TGTGCCAGTAGTGAGGGGTCTGGGGCCAACGTCCTGACTTTC. The encoded protein is CASSEGSGANVLTF.

The gene calls are TRBV7-2 and TRBJ2-7; TRBD1 aligns across 10 bases. CDR1 SGHTA and CDR2 FQGNSA come from the germline V gene. The CDR3 totals 14 residues. V trimming: 5 bases; J trimming: 4 bases; junction bases outside the gene matches: 5. This CDR3 is CASSRRQGAYEQYF. Written as DNA, the CDR3 is TGTGCCAGCAGCCGAAGACAGGGGGCGTACGAGCAGTACTTC.

The chain carries TRBV5-6 and TRBJ1-1, with a tentative D call TRBD1 (6 bases). The ends were cut back, 5 bases at V and 0 bases at J, with 14 bases in the middle. The CDR3 consists of 15 residues. The germline V gene encodes CDR1 SGHDT and CDR2 YYEEEE. The CDR3 region is CASSRLRGLNTEAFF. The CDR3 nucleotides read TGTGCCAGCAGTCGGTTGAGGGGGTTGAACACTGAAGCTTTCTTT.

This chain uses TRBV6-6 with TRBJ1-5, with TRBD1 identical over 7 bases. With V trimmed by 8 bases and J by 0 bases, 1 base remained unmatched. CDR3 size: 13 residues. Germline-derived CDR1 and CDR2 are MNHNY and SVGAGI (reference sequence). DNA of the CDR3: TGTGCCAGCGACAGGGTTAGCAATCAGCCCCAGCATTTT. Translated, it gives CASDRVSNQPQHF.

The chain combines TRBV7-2 with TRBJ2-5, with TRBD1 identical over 10 bases. The J call may not be correct, given that the DNA end is closer to TRBJ2-7. This CDR3 has 14 residues. Germline V CDR1 and CDR2: SGHTA, FQGNSA. The CDR3 loop is CASSRRQGAYEQYF. In DNA, the CDR3 is TGTGCCAGCAGCCGAAGACAGGGGGCGTACGAGCAGTACTTC.

This clone was seen a single time. This chain connects TRBV9 to TRBJ2-5; 10 bases fit TRBD2. CDR3 length equals 15 residues. Looked up from germline, CDR1 is SGDLS and CDR2 is YYNGEE. J lost 1 base, V lost 6 bases, and 6 bases had no gene match. The CDR3 sequence: CASKTGLAVQETQYF. In nucleotides, the CDR3 is TGTGCCAGCAAGACCGGACTAGCGGTCCAAGAGACCCAGTACTTC.